The 25 T cell receptor beta chains listed next were all sequenced from one sample in a study of T cell responses to AZD1222 COVID-19 vaccine. Method: immunoSEQ multiplex PCR; TCRdb's copy keeps in-frame clones and lacks some. The sample consists of approximately 74,000 clones, roughly 80% of them appearing once. Sequences were derived from peripheral blood, sampled on day 0 of AZD1222 vaccination. The source of these receptors is an adult in good health.

Comments on this clone: The junction departs from the called germline gene at one end, perhaps through a read error. The chain employs TRBV7-2 and TRBJ2-2; D may be TRBD1 or TRBD2 (5 bases each). Germline V CDR1 and CDR2: SGHTA, FQGNSA. CDR3 length: 14 residues. This chain's CDR3 is CASSLELGSGGLFF. In nucleotides, the CDR3 is TGTGCCAGCAGCTTAGAGCTGGGAAGTGGGGGGCTGTTTTTT.

The chain joins TRBV19 to TRBJ1-1; the D gene is possibly TRBD1 (5 bases). Trimming removed 6 bases at V and 1 base at J, with 9 bases between. From germline, CDR1 is LNHDA and CDR2 SQIVND (reference sequence). The CDR3 extends over 13 amino acids. As DNA, the CDR3 is TGTGCCAGTAGCGTGGGGGGGAACACTGAAGCTTTCTTT. Translating gives CASSVGGNTEAFF.

The chain carries TRBV12-5 and TRBJ1-3, with D hard to call. This CDR3 contains 16 residues. CDR1 and CDR2 from the germline V gene are LGHNT and FRNRAP. V lost 0 bases and J lost 0, with 9 bases in between. This CDR3 reads CASGLVRGVSGNTIYF. CDR3 DNA: TGTGCTAGTGGTTTGGTACGTGGCGTCTCTGGAAACACCATATATTTT.

This sequence joins TRBV5-1 and TRBJ1-3, with TRBD1 as a possible D gene (5 bases). V was shortened by 4 bases and J by 3 bases, with 11 bases between the two germline ends. CDR3 length equals 14 residues. Germline V CDR1 and CDR2: SGHRS, YFSETQ. The DNA of the CDR3 is TGCGCCAGCAGCGGGACCAGGGATGGAAACACCATATATTTT. Protein product: CASSGTRDGNTIYF. Full variable domain (outside the CDR3, taken from reference TRBV5-1 and TRBJ1-3): KAGVTQTPRYLIKTRGQQVTLSCSPISGHRSVSWYQQTPGQGLQFLFEYFSETQRNKGNFPGRFSGRQFSNSRSEMNVSTLELGDSALYLCASSGTRDGNTIYFGEGSWLTVV.

This chain links TRBV12-3 or TRBV12-4 with TRBJ1-5; D may be TRBD1 (5 bases). V lost 8 bases to trimming and J lost 9 bases, with 17 bases between them. The CDR3 consists of 13 residues. The CDR3 DNA follows: TGTGCCAGCGCCCGGGACGCGATCACGCCCCAGCATTTT. It specifies CASARDAITPQHF.

This clone has a single count. The chain joins TRBV6-2 or TRBV6-3 to TRBJ2-3; no reliable D call. This CDR3 spans 19 amino acids. The germline V and J ends were trimmed by 7 bases and 2 bases, with 28 bases remaining between them. CDR1 is MNHEY and CDR2 is SVGEGT in the germline V gene. CDR3 amino acids: CASTPNTMVGTLNTDTQYF. Here the CDR3 DNA reads TGTGCCAGCACCCCGAACACGATGGTGGGTACTCTAAACACAGATACGCAGTATTTT.

The chain has TRBV20-1 and TRBJ1-2; D may be TRBD1 (6 bases). From germline, CDR1 is DFQATT and CDR2 SNEGSKA (reference sequence). Trimming pared 3 bases from V and 13 bases from J, leaving 12 bases between. This CDR3 region has 10 residues. The DNA for the CDR3 is TGCAGTGCTAGGAAAGCACAGGGCACCTTC. Its protein product is CSARKAQGTF.

V usage is TRBV4-3 and J usage is TRBJ1-2; TRBD1 matches 11 bases. CDR1 is LGHNA, CDR2 YSLEER, per germline. Losses at the gene ends were 4 bases for V and 6 bases for J; bases not matched to a gene: 7. This CDR3 is 15 amino acids long. In DNA form, the CDR3 reads TGCGCCAGCAGCCTCCATCGGACAGGGGGCGATGGCTACACCTTC. Translated, it gives CASSLHRTGGDGYTF.

V and J are TRBV19 and TRBJ1-5; no clear D gene. The germline V and J ends were trimmed by 4 bases and 0 bases, with 10 bases remaining between them. The CDR3 contains 15 residues. Per the germline V gene, CDR1 is LNHDA and CDR2 is SQIVND (reference sequence). CDR3 bases: TGTGCCAGTAGTACCCAGAGTAATAGCAATCAGCCCCAGCATTTT. Translation: CASSTQSNSNQPQHF.

This clone showed up just once. The genes are TRBV2 and TRBJ1-1; tentative D call: TRBD1 (5 bases). Trimming took off 0 bases at V and 5 bases at J, with 16 bases between the two ends. This CDR3 spans 16 amino acids. From germline, CDR1 is SNHLY and CDR2 FYNNEI. The CDR3 region is CASSEARGTGKTEAFF. The CDR3 bases are TGTGCCAGCAGTGAAGCGCGAGGGACGGGAAAAACTGAAGCTTTCTTT.

The chain carries TRBV19 and TRBJ1-5; D is uncertain. Looked up from germline, CDR1 is LNHDA and CDR2 is SQIVND (reference sequence). Trimming cost V 0 bases and J 4 bases, with 16 bases left between them. The CDR3 consists of 17 residues. CDR3 region: CASSIDADWTGNQPQHF. In DNA form, the CDR3 reads TGTGCCAGTAGTATAGATGCCGATTGGACGGGGAATCAGCCCCAGCATTTT.

This chain uses TRBV15 with TRBJ2-5; the match to TRBD1 covers 10 bases. The CDR3 runs 15 residues. V trimming: 8 bases; J trimming: 4 bases; junction bases outside the gene matches: 10. Germline V CDR1 and CDR2: LNHNV, YYDKDF (reference sequence). The CDR3, as DNA: TGTGCCACCGGGGACAGGGGAGGTAATGGAGAGACCCAGTACTTC. This codes for CATGDRGGNGETQYF. The variable domain in full, completed from reference TRBV15 and TRBJ2-5, reads DAMVIQNPRYQVTQFGKPVTLSCSQTLNHNVMYWYQQKSSQAPKLLFHYYDKDFNNEADTPDNFQSRRPNTSFCFLDIRSPGLGDTAMYLCATGDRGGNGETQYFGPGTRLLVL.

The chain carries TRBV18 and TRBJ1-3; 7 bases fit TRBD1. Germline V lookup: CDR1 KGHSH, CDR2 LQKENI. Trimming removed 4 bases from V and 1 base from J; junction bases left unmatched: 7. The CDR3 extends over 16 amino acids. CDR3 bases: TGTGCCAGCTCACTCAAACCGGGACAGTCTGGAAACACCATATATTTT. Its translation is CASSLKPGQSGNTIYF.

The J gene is TRBJ2-6, the V gene TRBV6-2 or TRBV6-3; TRBD1 matches at 7 bases. The CDR3 has 18 amino acids. Germline V lookup: CDR1 MNHEY, CDR2 SVGEGT. V dropped 5 bases and J dropped 2; count of bases not matched to a gene: 12. The CDR3 region has the DNA TGTGCCAGCAGTCCACTACCGGGACAGTCAACTGGGGCCAACGTCCTGACTTTC. Protein: CASSPLPGQSTGANVLTF.

The chain uses TRBV19 and TRBJ1-1, with D maybe TRBD1 (6 bases). The CDR3 is 14 amino acids. V lost 1 base, J lost 11 bases, and 17 bases lay in between. Germline-derived CDR1 and CDR2 are LNHDA and SQIVND (reference sequence). The CDR3 here is CASSIAKDSPVAFF. CDR3 bases: TGTGCCAGTAGTATAGCGAAGGACAGCCCTGTGGCTTTCTTT.

The genes are TRBV10-2 and TRBJ1-2, with TRBD1 identical over 7 bases. Germline loops: CDR1 WSHSY, CDR2 SAAADI. The CDR3 length is 15 residues. Trimming cost V 3 bases and J 6 bases; bases outside gene matches: 10. The DNA for the CDR3 is TGCGCCAGCAGTGATTCCGACAGGGACGGTAATGGCTACACCTTC. It yields the protein CASSDSDRDGNGYTF.

The V call is TRBV11-2, the J call TRBJ2-7; TRBD1 might be the D (6 bases). Germline values: CDR1 SGHAT, CDR2 FQNNGV. This CDR3 comprises 15 residues. V lost 0 bases to trimming and J lost 3 bases, with 12 bases between them. CDR3 sequence (DNA): TGTGCCAGCAGCTTAGACAGGGGACAATTCTACGAGCAGTACTTC. This gives the protein CASSLDRGQFYEQYF.

The chain carries TRBV29-1 and TRBJ1-2; 7 bases are a match to TRBD1. With 1 base clipped from V and 8 bases from J, the junction kept 13 bases outside the gene matches. From germline, CDR1 is SQVTM and CDR2 ANQGSEA. This CDR3 contains 15 residues. CDR3 sequence reads: CSVEASTRQGGGYTF. The CDR3 region has the DNA TGCAGCGTTGAAGCTTCCACAAGACAGGGTGGCGGCTACACCTTC.

The CDR3 DNA reads TGTGCCAGCAGTTCCCGCGTAGGCTCGGAGACCCAGTACTTC. Its protein is CASSSRVGSETQYF. This chain uses TRBV2 with TRBJ2-5; no clear D. The CDR3 sequence is 14 residues long. The ends were cut back, 5 bases at V and 5 bases at J, with 15 bases in the middle. The germline V gene encodes CDR1 SNHLY and CDR2 FYNNEI.

The rearrangement uses TRBV14 and TRBJ1-1; D call uncertain. The CDR3 length is 15 residues. Trimming took 1 base from V and 4 from J, leaving 13 bases between them. The germline V gene has CDR1 SGHDN and CDR2 FVKESK. The CDR3 here is CASSQGLLGFTEAFF. CDR3 bases: TGTGCCAGCAGCCAAGGTCTGTTGGGTTTCACTGAAGCTTTCTTT.

V gene TRBV4-3 combines with J gene TRBJ1-1; tentatively, D is TRBD1 (5 bases). This CDR3 is 16 amino acids long. Germline V CDR1 and CDR2: LGHNA, YSLEER. The germline V and J ends were trimmed by 0 bases and 3 bases, with 14 bases remaining between them. The CDR3 here is CASSQDSGGFYTEAFF. In DNA form, the CDR3 reads TGCGCCAGCAGCCAAGACTCGGGGGGGTTTTACACTGAAGCTTTCTTT.

The rearrangement uses TRBV2 and TRBJ2-5; D tentatively fits TRBD1 or TRBD2 (6 bases each). Trimming took off 7 bases at V and 5 bases at J, with 17 bases between the two ends. This CDR3 contains 14 residues. Germline lookup yields CDR1 SNHLY and CDR2 FYNNEI. CDR3 sequence (DNA): TGTGCCAGCAAGTTGCGGCAGGGGAGGGAGACCCAGTACTTC. It specifies CASKLRQGRETQYF.

V gene TRBV7-3 combines with J gene TRBJ1-1; D is perhaps TRBD1 (5 bases). Germline V gene data show CDR1 as SGHTA and CDR2 as FQGTGA. The V gene lost 2 bases and the J gene lost 7 bases, with 11 bases spanning the gap. CDR3 length: 13 amino acids. CDR3 nucleotides: TGTGCCAGCAGCTTACAGGGATTCGGTGAAGCTTTCTTT. This codes for CASSLQGFGEAFF.

In DNA, the CDR3 is TGTGCCAGCAGCCCTCACGGTAGCGGGGGGAAAGAGACCCAGTACTTC. It codes for CASSPHGSGGKETQYF. The V call is TRBV5-4, the J call TRBJ2-5, with 10 positions matching TRBD2. The CDR3 length is 16 residues. The ends lost 4 bases at V and 3 bases at J; junction bases unmatched: 9. The germline gives CDR1 SGHNT, CDR2 YYREEE (reference sequence).

This chain links TRBV10-3 with TRBJ1-6; TRBD1 agrees at 8 bases. Germline V gene sequence: CDR1 ENHRY, CDR2 SYGVKD. This CDR3 has 13 residues. Trimming cost V 6 bases and J 10 bases; bases outside gene matches: 5. Here the CDR3 reads CAISDRGESPLHF. The CDR3 bases are TGTGCCATCAGCGACAGGGGTGAGTCACCCCTCCACTTT.